This TCR beta chain was sequenced for a study of T cells in Graves' hyperthyroidism and ophthalmopathy. Study summary: Peripheral blood sampling occurred at initial diagnosis, before any treatment.

This clonotype was counted many times. At one boundary the junction diverges from the germline segment, which might be a read error. Exclusion criteria comprised uncontrolled infection, other autoimmune disease, pregnancy or lactation. CDR1 is SSHAT and CDR2 is FNYEAQ in the germline V gene (reference sequence). The CDR3 contains 17 residues. TCR beta CDR3 regions were amplified from RNA transcripts. First-round RT-PCR of the TCR CDR3 relied on the HTBI primer set. TCRdb independently ran MiXCR on the multiplex PCR reads; one entry per CDR3 protein. The sample has fewer than 750,000 distinct CDR3 sequences; around 13% are singletons.

The chain links TRBV7-7 to TRBJ2-1, with TRBD2 matching over 12 bases. The clonotype originates from a woman aged 45 to 65 with Graves' ophthalmopathy. Sequenced: blood. The CDR3, as DNA: TGTGCTAGCAGCCCCGGACTAGCGGGACGGGAATACAGTGAGCAGTTCTTC. Protein: CASSPGLAGREYSEQFF.